This T cell receptor beta chain emerged from a study of monozygotic twins with inflammatory bowel disease. The template-switching step introduced UMIs that carried a 6-nucleotide sample barcode. From its re-call of the 5' RACE reads, TCRdb lists each CDR3 protein once, without DNA. The sample holds about 450,000 distinct CDR3 sequences. The study's findings and limits: Healthy co-twins had higher TCRbeta inverse Simpson diversity than their IBD twins. Repertoire similarity did not differ between concordant and discordant twins, possibly owing to limited power. Versus healthy twins, IBD patients showed fewer clonotypes shared with others, especially with disease activity.

Germline V gene data show CDR1 as MNHEY and CDR2 as SVGAGI. CDR3 size: 17 residues. Notes on this clonotype: As yet, its antigen is unknown.

The specimen was blood. The source of this sequence is a human donor with ulcerative colitis or Crohn's disease, or a healthy co-twin of an affected twin (not recorded which). The V and J genes are TRBV6-5 and TRBJ2-1; the D call from TCRdb, TRBD2, cannot be confirmed without DNA. The CDR3 loop reads CASSYASGGASRDEQFF.